The clone carrying this TCR beta chain was observed a single time. Trimming left V 6 bases short and J 1 base short, with 13 bases between. CDR3 length: 15 residues. Germline V gene data show CDR1 as KGHDR and CDR2 as SFDVKD. This sample was included in a study of blood T cell repertoires in COVID-19. Study background: Acute and convalescent COVID-19 samples came from the United States, Italy and Spain. PBMCs, B-cell-depleted T cells, or T cells provided the cDNA or gDNA that made up the material.

As handled by the study authors: Estimates of nucleated cell counts were drawn from the amplification of reference gene primers. Assay used: immunoSEQ multiplex PCR; TCRdb lists only in-frame clones, some missing. The D gene and trimming were derived from the DNA, and the V and J assignments and clone size from that table. The table lists about 97,000 clones, about 89% of them singletons. V is TRBV24-1 and J is TRBJ2-3; weak D call: TRBD2 (6 bases). This receptor was obtained from a human donor in a cohort sampled during active COVID-19. The sample was peripheral blood. The CDR3 DNA sequence: TGTGCCACCAGTTTAGAGGGAGGCGGCACAGATACGCAGTATTTT. Its translation is CATSLEGGGTDTQYF.